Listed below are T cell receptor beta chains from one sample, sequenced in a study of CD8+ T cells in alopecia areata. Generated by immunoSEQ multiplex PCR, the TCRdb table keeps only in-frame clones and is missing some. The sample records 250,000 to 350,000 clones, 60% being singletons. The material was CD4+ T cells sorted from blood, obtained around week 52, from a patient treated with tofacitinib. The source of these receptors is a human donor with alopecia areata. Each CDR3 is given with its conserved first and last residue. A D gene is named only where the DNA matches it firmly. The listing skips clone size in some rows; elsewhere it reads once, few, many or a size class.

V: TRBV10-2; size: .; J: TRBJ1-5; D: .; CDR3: CASSHVNSNQPQHF; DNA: TGCGCCAGCAGTCACGTTAATAGCAATCAGCCCCAGCATTTT
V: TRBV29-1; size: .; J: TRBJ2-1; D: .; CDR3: CSAESAGEQFF; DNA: TGCAGCGCGGAGAGTGCGGGTGAGCAGTTCTTC
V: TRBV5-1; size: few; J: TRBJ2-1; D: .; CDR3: CASSSEGQPYNEQFF; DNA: TGCGCCAGCAGCTCGGAGGGACAGCCATACAATGAGCAGTTCTTC
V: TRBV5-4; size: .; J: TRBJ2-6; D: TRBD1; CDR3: CASGNGQGSLYVLTF; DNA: TGTGCCAGCGGAAACGGACAGGGCTCTTTGTACGTCCTGACTTTC
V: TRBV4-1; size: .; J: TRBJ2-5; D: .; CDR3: CASSQVQPFNPEETQYF; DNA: TGCGCCAGCAGCCAAGTTCAGCCTTTCAACCCCGAAGAGACCCAGTACTTC
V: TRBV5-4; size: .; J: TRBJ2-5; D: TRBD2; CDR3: CASSFRGGETQYF; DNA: TGTGCCAGCAGCTTTCGGGGGGGAGAGACCCAGTACTTC
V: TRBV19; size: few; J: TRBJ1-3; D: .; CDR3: CATPGTDSGNTIYF; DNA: TGTGCCACCCCGGGCACCGACTCGGGAAACACCATATATTTT
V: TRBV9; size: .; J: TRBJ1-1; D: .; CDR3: CASSVGHTMNTEAFF; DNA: TGTGCCAGCAGCGTAGGACACACAATGAACACTGAAGCTTTCTTT
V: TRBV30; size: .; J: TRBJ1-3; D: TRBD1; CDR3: CAWRQTGAGNTIYF; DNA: TGTGCCTGGCGCCAGACAGGGGCTGGAAACACCATATATTTT
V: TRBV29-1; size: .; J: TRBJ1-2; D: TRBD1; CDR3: CSVGDRGGLYGYTF; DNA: TGCAGCGTTGGAGACAGGGGGGGCCTCTATGGCTACACCTTC
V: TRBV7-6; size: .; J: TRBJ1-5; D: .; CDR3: CASSPRALGDQPQHF; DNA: TGTGCCAGCAGCCCCCGAGCTTTGGGGGATCAGCCCCAGCATTTT
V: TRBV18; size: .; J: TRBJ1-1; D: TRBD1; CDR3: CASDRQGDTEAFF; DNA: TGTGCCAGCGACCGACAGGGGGACACTGAAGCTTTCTTT
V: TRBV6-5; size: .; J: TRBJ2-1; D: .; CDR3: CASSYSSGSSYNEQFF; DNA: TGTGCCAGCAGTTACTCGTCGGGGAGCTCCTACAATGAGCAGTTCTTC
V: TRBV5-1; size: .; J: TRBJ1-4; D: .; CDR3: CASSLGRLGGEKLFF; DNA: TGCGCCAGCAGCTTGGGCAGGCTGGGTGGTGAAAAACTGTTTTTT
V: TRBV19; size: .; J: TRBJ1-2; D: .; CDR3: CASSQRHGDANYGYTF; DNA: TGTGCCAGTAGTCAAAGACACGGGGATGCTAACTATGGCTACACCTTC
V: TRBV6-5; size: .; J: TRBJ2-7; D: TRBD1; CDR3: CASSYSWTGEYEQYF; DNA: TGTGCCAGCAGTTACTCCTGGACAGGGGAGTACGAGCAGTACTTC
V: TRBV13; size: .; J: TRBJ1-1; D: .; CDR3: CASSLPGSLRYNTEAFF; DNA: TGTGCCAGCAGCCTCCCGGGGAGCTTGCGATACAACACTGAAGCTTTCTTT
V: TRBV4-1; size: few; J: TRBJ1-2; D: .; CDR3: CASSPSGGARGYTF; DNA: TGCGCCAGCAGCCCCAGCGGAGGGGCGCGAGGCTACACCTTC
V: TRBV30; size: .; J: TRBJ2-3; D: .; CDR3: CAWTSFRRRSTDTQYF; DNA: TGTGCCTGGACCTCCTTCCGCAGACGTAGCACAGATACGCAGTATTTT
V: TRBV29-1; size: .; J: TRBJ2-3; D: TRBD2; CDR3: CSVSKAGPGDTQYF; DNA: TGCAGCGTGAGTAAAGCGGGGCCGGGAGATACGCAGTATTTT
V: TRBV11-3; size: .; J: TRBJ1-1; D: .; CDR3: CASRRDFGEAFF; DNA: TGTGCCAGCAGGAGGGACTTTGGTGAAGCTTTCTTT
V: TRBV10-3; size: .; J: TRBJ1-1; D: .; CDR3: CAISGWNTEAFF; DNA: TGTGCCATCAGTGGCTGGAACACTGAAGCTTTCTTT
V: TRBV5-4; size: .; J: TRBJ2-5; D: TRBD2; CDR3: CASSSGGGVYQETQYF; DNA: TGTGCCAGCAGCTCCGGCGGGGGAGTGTACCAAGAGACCCAGTACTTC
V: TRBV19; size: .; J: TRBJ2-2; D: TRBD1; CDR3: CASSRRGQGKTGELFF; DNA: TGTGCCAGTAGTAGGCGAGGACAGGGAAAGACCGGGGAGCTGTTTTTT
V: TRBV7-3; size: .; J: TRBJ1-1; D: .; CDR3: CASSADINTEAFF; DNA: TGTGCCAGCAGTGCGGACATTAACACTGAAGCTTTCTTT
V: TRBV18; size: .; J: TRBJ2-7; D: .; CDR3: CASSPLGFSYEQYF; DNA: TGTGCCAGCTCACCGCTGGGGTTCTCCTACGAGCAGTACTTC
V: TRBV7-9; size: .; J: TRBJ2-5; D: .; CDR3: CASSLVKGAQETQYF; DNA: TGTGCCAGCAGCTTAGTGAAAGGAGCCCAAGAGACCCAGTACTTC
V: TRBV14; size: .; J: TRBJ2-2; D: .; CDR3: CASSQDLEGELFF; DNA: TGTGCCAGCAGCCAAGACCTCGAGGGGGAGCTGTTTTTT
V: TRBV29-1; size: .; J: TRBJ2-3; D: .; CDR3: CSVERLALRTDTQYF; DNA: TGCAGCGTTGAAAGGCTAGCGCTCCGCACAGATACGCAGTATTTT
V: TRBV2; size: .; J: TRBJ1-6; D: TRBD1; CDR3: CASSKQGAGTDYNSPLHF; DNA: TGTGCCAGCAGCAAACAGGGGGCCGGGACGGACTATAATTCACCCCTCCACTTT
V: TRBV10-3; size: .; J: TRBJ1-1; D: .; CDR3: CAISDTSQGNTEAFF; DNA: TGTGCCATCAGTGACACCTCGCAGGGGAACACTGAAGCTTTCTTT
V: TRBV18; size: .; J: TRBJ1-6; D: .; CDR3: CASSPADRSSPLHF; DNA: TGTGCCAGCTCACCGGCTGACAGGAGCTCACCCCTCCACTTT
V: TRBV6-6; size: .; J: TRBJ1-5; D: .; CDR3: CASSYLGISNQPQHF; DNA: TGTGCCAGCAGTTATTTGGGGATTAGCAATCAGCCCCAGCATTTT
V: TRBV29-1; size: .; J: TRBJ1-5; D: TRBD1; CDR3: CSVGTGLRNQPQHF; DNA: TGCAGCGTCGGGACAGGGTTGCGAAATCAGCCCCAGCATTTT
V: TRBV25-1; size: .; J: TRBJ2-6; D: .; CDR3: CASSVSSGANVLTF; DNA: TGTGCCAGCAGTGTAAGCTCTGGGGCCAACGTCCTGACTTTC
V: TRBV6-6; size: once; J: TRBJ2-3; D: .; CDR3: CASSYSRASTDTQYF; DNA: TGTGCCAGCAGTTACTCGAGGGCTAGCACAGATACGCAGTATTTT
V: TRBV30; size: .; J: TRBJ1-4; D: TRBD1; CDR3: CAWSVLRGTGEKLFF; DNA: TGTGCCTGGAGTGTATTGAGGGGGACAGGGGAAAAACTGTTTTTT
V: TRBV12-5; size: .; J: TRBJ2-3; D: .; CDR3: CASGGSGADTQYF; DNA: TGTGCTAGTGGTGGCTCAGGGGCCGACACGCAGTATTTT
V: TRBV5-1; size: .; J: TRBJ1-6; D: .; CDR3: CASSVSSGNNSPLHF; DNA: TGCGCCAGCAGCGTCTCCTCAGGGAATAATTCACCCCTCCACTTT
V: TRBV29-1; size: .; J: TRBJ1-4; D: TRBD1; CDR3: CSAGDRGSEKLFF; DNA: TGCAGCGCAGGGGACAGGGGGAGTGAAAAACTGTTTTTT
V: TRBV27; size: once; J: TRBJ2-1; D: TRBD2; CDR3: CASNPRTSRANEQFF; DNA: TGTGCCAGCAATCCCCGGACTAGCAGGGCCAATGAGCAGTTCTTC
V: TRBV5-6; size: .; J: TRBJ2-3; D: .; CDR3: CASSLAGSTDTQYF; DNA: TGTGCCAGCAGCTTGGCTGGATCCACAGATACGCAGTATTTT
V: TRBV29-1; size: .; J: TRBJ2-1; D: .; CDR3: CSVGQREFDEQFF; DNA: TGCAGCGTTGGACAGAGGGAGTTCGATGAGCAGTTCTTC
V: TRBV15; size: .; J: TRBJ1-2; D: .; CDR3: CATSADTNYGYTF; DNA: TGTGCCACCAGCGCCGATACGAACTATGGCTACACCTTC
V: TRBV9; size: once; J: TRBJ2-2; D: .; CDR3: CASSAPLGELFF; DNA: TGTGCCAGCAGCGCTCCCCTGGGGGAGCTGTTTTTT
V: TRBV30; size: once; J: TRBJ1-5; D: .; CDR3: CAWKPGLNQPQHF; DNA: TGTGCCTGGAAGCCAGGACTCAATCAGCCCCAGCATTTT
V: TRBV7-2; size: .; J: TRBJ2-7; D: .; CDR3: CASSLRATNYEQYF; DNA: TGTGCCAGCAGCTTAAGGGCTACTAACTACGAGCAGTACTTC
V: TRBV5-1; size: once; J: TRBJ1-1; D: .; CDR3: CASSLKGQPNTEAFF; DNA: TGCGCCAGCAGCTTAAAAGGACAGCCTAACACTGAAGCTTTCTTT
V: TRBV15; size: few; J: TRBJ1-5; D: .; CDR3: CATSPTPYSNQPQHF; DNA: TGTGCCACCAGCCCGACACCTTATAGCAATCAGCCCCAGCATTTT
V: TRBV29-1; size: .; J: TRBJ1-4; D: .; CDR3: CSVGGHRNEKLFF; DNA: TGCAGCGTTGGCGGTCACCGTAATGAAAAACTGTTTTTT